The clone carrying this T cell receptor (beta chain) was counted at least ten times. The antigen is not known. This sample was taken from a study of T cell repertoires in cytomegalovirus infection. Study-level information: Indications of both CMV infection and matching HLA type were provided by public TCR beta signatures. General study findings and limits: Across the ex vivo response, the dominant clonotypes were HLA-C-restricted CMV-specific TCR beta clonotypes.

CDR3 length: 16 residues. The J segment lost 7 bases and the V segment lost 3 bases, leaving 10 bases of the junction unmatched. TCRdb recomputed calls from the reads with MiXCR, one row per CDR3 protein. This repertoire shows some 590,000 distinct CDR3 sequences, approximately 40% found once; its top ten account for about 46%. The rearrangement joins TRBV12-3 or TRBV12-4 to TRBJ1-5, with 9 bases matching TRBD1. The sample in question was cultured PBMCs, obtained from culture after CMV antigen stimulation. The TCR sequence derives from a human donor in good health (CMV status not recorded). Some clones in this sample may be carry-over from other donors' samples. CDR3 region: CASSFGTGLVRQPQHF. The DNA of the CDR3 is TGTGCCAGCAGTTTTGGGACAGGGCTGGTTCGACAGCCCCAGCATTTT.